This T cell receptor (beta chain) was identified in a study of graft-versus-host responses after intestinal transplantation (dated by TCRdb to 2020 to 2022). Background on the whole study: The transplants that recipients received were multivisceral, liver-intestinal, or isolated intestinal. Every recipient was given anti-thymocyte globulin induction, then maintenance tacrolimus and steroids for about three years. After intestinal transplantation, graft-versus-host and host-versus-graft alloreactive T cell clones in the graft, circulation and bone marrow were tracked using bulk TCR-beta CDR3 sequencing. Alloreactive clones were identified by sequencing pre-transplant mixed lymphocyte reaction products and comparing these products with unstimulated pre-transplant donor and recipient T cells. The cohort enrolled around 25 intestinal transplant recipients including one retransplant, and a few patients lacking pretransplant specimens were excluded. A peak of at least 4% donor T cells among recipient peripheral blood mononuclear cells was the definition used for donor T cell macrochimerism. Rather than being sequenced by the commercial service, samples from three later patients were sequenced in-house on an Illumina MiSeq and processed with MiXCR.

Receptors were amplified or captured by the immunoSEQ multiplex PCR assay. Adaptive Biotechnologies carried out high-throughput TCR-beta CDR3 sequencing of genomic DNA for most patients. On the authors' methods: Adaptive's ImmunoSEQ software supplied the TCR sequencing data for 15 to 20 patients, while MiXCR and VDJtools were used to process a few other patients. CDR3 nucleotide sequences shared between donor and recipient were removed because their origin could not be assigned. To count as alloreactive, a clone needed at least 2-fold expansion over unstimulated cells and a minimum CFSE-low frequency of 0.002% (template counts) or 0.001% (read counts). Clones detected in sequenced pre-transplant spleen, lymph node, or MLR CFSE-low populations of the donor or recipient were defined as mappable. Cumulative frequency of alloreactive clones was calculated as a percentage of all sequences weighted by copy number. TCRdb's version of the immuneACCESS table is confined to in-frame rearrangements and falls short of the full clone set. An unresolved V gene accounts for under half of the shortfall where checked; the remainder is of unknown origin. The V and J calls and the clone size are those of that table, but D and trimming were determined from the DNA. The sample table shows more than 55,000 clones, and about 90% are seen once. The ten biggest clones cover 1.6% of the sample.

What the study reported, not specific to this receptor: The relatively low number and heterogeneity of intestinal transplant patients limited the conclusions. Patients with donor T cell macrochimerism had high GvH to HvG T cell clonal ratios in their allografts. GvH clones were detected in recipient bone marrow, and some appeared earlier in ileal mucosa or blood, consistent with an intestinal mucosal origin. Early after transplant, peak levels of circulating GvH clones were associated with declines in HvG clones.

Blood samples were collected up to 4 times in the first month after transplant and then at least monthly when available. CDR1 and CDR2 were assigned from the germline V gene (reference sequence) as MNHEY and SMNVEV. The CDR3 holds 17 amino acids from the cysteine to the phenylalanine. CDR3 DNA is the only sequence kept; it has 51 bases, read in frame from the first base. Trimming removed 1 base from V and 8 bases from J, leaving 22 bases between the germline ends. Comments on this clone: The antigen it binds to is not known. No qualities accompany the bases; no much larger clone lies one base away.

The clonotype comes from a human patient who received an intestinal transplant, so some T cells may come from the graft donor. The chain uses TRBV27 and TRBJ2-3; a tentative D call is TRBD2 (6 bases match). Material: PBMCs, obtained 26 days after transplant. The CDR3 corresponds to CASSLWAPDPPEGTQYF. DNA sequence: TGTGCCAGCAGTTTATGGGCCCCGGACCCACCGGAGGGTACGCAGTATTTT.